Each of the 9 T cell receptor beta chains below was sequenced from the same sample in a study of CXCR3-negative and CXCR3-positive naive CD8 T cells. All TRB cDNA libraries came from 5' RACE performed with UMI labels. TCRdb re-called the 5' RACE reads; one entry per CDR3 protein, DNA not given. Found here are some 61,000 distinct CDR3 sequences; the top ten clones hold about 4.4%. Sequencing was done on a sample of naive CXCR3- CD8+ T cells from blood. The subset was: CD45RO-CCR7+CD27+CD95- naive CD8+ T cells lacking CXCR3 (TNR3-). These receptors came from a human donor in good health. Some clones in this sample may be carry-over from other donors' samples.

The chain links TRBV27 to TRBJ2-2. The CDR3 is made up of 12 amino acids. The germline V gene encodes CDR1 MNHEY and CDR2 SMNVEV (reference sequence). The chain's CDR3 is CASSLSAGELFF.

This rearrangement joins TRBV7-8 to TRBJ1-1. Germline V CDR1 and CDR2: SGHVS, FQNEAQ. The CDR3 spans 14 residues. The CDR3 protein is CASSLAWGGTEAFF.

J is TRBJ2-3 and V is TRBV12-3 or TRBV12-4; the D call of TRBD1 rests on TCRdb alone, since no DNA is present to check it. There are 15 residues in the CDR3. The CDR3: CASSFRGARTDTQYF.

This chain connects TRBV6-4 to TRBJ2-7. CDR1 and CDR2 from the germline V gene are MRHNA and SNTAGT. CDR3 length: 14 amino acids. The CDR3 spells CASSEGSTVGEQYF.

CDR3: CASSQDLARDSGANVLTF. The rearrangement joins TRBV4-3 to TRBJ2-6. The CDR3 contains 18 residues. Germline assignment: CDR1 LGHNA and CDR2 YSLEER.

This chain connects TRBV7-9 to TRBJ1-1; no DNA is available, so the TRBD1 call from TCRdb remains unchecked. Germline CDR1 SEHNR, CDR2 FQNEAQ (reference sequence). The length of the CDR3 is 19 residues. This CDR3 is CASSPAGPGTGFRGTEAFF. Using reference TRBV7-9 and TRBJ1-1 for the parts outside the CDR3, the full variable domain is DTGVSQNPRHKITKRGQNVTFRCDPISEHNRLYWYRQTLGQGPEFLTYFQNEAQLEKSRLLSDRFSAERPKGSFSTLEIQRTEQGDSAMYLCASSPAGPGTGFRGTEAFFGQGTRLTVV.

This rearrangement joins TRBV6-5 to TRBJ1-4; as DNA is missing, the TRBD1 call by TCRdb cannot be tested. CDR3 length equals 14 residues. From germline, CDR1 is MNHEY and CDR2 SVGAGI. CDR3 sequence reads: CASSPDRDDEKLFF.

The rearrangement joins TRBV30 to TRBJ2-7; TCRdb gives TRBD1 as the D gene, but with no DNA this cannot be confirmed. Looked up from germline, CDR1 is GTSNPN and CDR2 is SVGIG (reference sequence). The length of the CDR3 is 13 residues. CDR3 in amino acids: CAWNLNRGHEQYF.

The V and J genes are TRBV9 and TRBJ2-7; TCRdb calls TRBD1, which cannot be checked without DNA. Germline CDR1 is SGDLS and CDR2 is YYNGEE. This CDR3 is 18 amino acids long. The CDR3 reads CASSVAAIGGRKSYEQYF.